This TCR gamma chain was identified during a study of gamma delta lymphoproliferative disorders and STAT genes. Across the whole study: The EuroClonality-NGS protocol was used to prepare delta libraries.

PBMCs from patients and controls supplied the genomic DNA for sequencing. TCRdb re-called clones from the multiplex PCR reads using CATT. In the table there are under 2,500 gamma-chain clones, under 10% of which are singletons. This clone ranks as large (0.1 to 1%). Its specificity is not known. A far more abundant clone sits one base away, making this likely a read error. The CDR3 is made up of 16 amino acids. Germline loops: CDR1 GITISATS, CDR2 ISYDGTV (reference sequence). General observations from the study: Symptomatic patients lacked Vgamma9-JgammaP and Vdelta2-Ddelta3-Jdelta1 major clones.

The sample taken for sequencing was blood. The source is a human donor with gamma-delta T-cell large granular lymphocyte leukemia. The chain combines TRGV9 with TRGJP. TCRdb is silent on the J gene; assignment here came from matching the DNA to germline. CDR3 in DNA: TGTGCCTTGTGGGAGGTGGAAGAGTTGGGCATAAAAATCAAGGTATTT. Encoded protein: CALWEVEELGIKIKVF.